This passage covers 29 T cell receptor beta chains from one sample sequenced in a study of T cell responses to AZD1222 COVID-19 vaccine. TCRdb's copy holds only in-frame clones and misses some; the assay was immunoSEQ multiplex PCR. The repertoire includes about 97,000 clones, about 85% of them detected once, and 5% sits in the top ten. The sample here was peripheral blood, taken on day 0 of AZD1222 vaccination. The receptors here all came from an adult in good health.

The rearrangement links TRBV4-1 to TRBJ1-1; possible D gene TRBD1, 5 bases. V was clipped by 0 bases and J by 12 bases, with 14 bases between them. Germline V gene data show CDR1 as MGHRA and CDR2 as YSYEKL. The CDR3 spans 13 residues. CDR3: CASSQDLWGMTFF. Written as DNA, the CDR3 is TGCGCCAGCAGCCAAGATCTTTGGGGGATGACTTTCTTT.

This clone was seen only a few times. As DNA, the CDR3 is TGCGCCAGCAGCCAAGATCGGTCAGGGGCGCAGAACACTGAAGCTTTCTTT. The encoded protein is CASSQDRSGAQNTEAFF. The chain has TRBV4-1 and TRBJ1-1; TRBD1 might be the D (6 bases). The CDR3 extends over 17 amino acids. The V end was cut by 0 bases, the J end by 1 base, with 15 bases between. Germline lookup yields CDR1 MGHRA and CDR2 YSYEKL.

This clone appeared a few times. The chain carries TRBV2 and TRBJ1-2, with 9 bases lining up with TRBD1. The CDR3 extends over 15 amino acids. Trimming cost V 2 bases and J 7 bases; bases outside gene matches: 8. The germline gives CDR1 SNHLY, CDR2 FYNNEI. CDR3 nucleotides: TGTGCCAGCAGTGAATACGGGACAGGGATCGGTGGCTACACCTTC. Translation gives CASSEYGTGIGGYTF.

The chain couples TRBV2 to TRBJ1-6; TRBD1 might be the D (6 bases). The CDR3 contains 14 residues. Germline V CDR1 and CDR2: SNHLY, FYNNEI. V was clipped by 5 bases and J by 8 bases, with 13 bases between them. The CDR3 protein is CASSRTGYDSPLHF. CDR3 in DNA: TGTGCCAGCAGTAGAACAGGGTATGATTCACCCCTCCACTTT. The full variable domain, rest sourced from reference TRBV2 and TRBJ1-6, is EPEVTQTPSHQVTQMGQEVILRCVPISNHLYFYWYRQILGQKVEFLVSFYNNEISEKSEIFDDQFSVERPDGSNFTLKIRSTKLEDSAMYFCASSRTGYDSPLHFGNGTRLTVT.

This rearrangement joins TRBV9 to TRBJ2-1; 12 bases line up with TRBD2. The CDR3 contains 18 residues. V shed 3 bases and J 2 bases; nucleotides not matched to a gene: 9. Germline V gene data show CDR1 as SGDLS and CDR2 as YYNGEE. The CDR3 region is CASSAPSGLAGPYNEQFF. The CDR3 region has the DNA TGTGCCAGCAGCGCCCCTTCGGGACTAGCGGGTCCCTACAATGAGCAGTTCTTC.

The genes are TRBV9 and TRBJ1-5; TRBD1 is a possible D gene (6 bases). The germline V gene encodes CDR1 SGDLS and CDR2 YYNGEE. Trimming stripped 2 bases from V and 7 bases from J, with 13 bases between. The CDR3 loop spans 14 amino acids. CDR3 nucleotides: TGTGCCAGCAGCGTCACGGGGGCGGAACAGCCCCAGCATTTT. Protein sequence: CASSVTGAEQPQHF.

The chain couples TRBV25-1 to TRBJ2-7; 11 bases are shared with TRBD2. CDR1 and CDR2 (germline): MGHDK, SYGVNS. The CDR3 runs 16 residues. V was pared by 3 bases and J by 2 bases, with 6 bases of the junction left unmatched. CDR3 region: CASSDSLAGGAYEQYF. DNA of the CDR3: TGTGCCAGCAGTGACTCTCTAGCGGGAGGAGCCTACGAGCAGTACTTC.

This chain uses TRBV27 with TRBJ2-7, with D perhaps matching TRBD1 (6 bases). Deletions cut 5 bases from V and 5 bases from J, with 16 bases between. This CDR3 has 14 amino acids. The germline CDR1 and CDR2 sequences are MNHEY and SMNVEV (reference sequence). CDR3 in DNA: TGTGCCAGCAGTCCCCTACAGGGATTCGACGAGCAGTACTTC. As protein: CASSPLQGFDEQYF.

The chain has TRBV29-1 and TRBJ2-3, with 7 bases matching TRBD2. With V trimmed by 5 bases and J by 6 bases, 11 bases remained unmatched. Per germline, CDR1 SQVTM and CDR2 ANQGSEA. This CDR3 contains 14 residues. CDR3 protein: CSVLGRESWDTQYF. The CDR3 DNA sequence: TGCAGCGTTCTCGGGCGGGAGAGCTGGGATACGCAGTATTTT.

This chain joins TRBV14 and TRBJ2-3, with TRBD2 matching 7 bases. The CDR3 spans 16 residues. The junction had 5 bases not matched to a gene; V was cut back by 2 bases and J by 0 bases. Germline V gene data show CDR1 as SGHDN and CDR2 as FVKESK. CDR3 amino acids: CASSQTGGISTDTQYF. CDR3 DNA: TGTGCCAGCAGCCAAACGGGGGGAATTAGCACAGATACGCAGTATTTT.

The chain employs TRBV19 and TRBJ1-3; the D gene is possibly TRBD1 (6 bases). CDR1 and CDR2 from the germline V gene are LNHDA and SQIVND (reference sequence). The V end lost 9 bases, the J end lost 4 bases, and 16 bases lay between the germline ends. The CDR3 extends over 14 amino acids. The CDR3 sequence: CASASGTPGNTIYF. As DNA, the CDR3 is TGTGCCAGCGCCTCCGGGACACCCGGAAACACCATATATTTT.

The chain uses TRBV7-9 and TRBJ2-2; TRBD2 agrees at 11 bases. Looked up from germline, CDR1 is SEHNR and CDR2 is FQNEAQ (reference sequence). Trimming cost V 4 bases and J 4 bases; bases outside gene matches: 5. This CDR3 is built from 16 residues. The CDR3 spells CASSSYGTSGTGELFF. In nucleotides, the CDR3 is TGTGCCAGCAGCTCGTACGGGACTAGCGGCACCGGGGAGCTGTTTTTT.

The chain links TRBV11-3 to TRBJ2-1; 8 nucleotides line up with TRBD2. This CDR3 has 18 amino acids. The junction had 13 bases not matched to a gene; V was cut back by 2 bases and J by 4 bases. In germline, CDR1 is SGHNT, CDR2 YENEEA. Written as DNA, the CDR3 is TGTGCCAGCAGCTTAAAAACTAGCGGCATGCCCCCTTACAATGAGCAGTTCTTC. It is translated as CASSLKTSGMPPYNEQFF.

This clone appeared a single time. The chain is built from TRBV10-1 and TRBJ1-2, with D maybe TRBD1 (6 bases). V was clipped by 6 bases and J by 4 bases, with 18 bases between them. In germline, CDR1 is WNHNN, CDR2 SYGVQD (reference sequence). The CDR3 is made up of 15 amino acids. The CDR3: CASRAFQGRFYGYTF. The DNA for the CDR3 is TGCGCCAGCAGAGCCTTTCAGGGGCGCTTCTATGGCTACACCTTC.

This clone showed up just once. The junction differs from germline at one of its ends, possibly a read error. The rearrangement uses TRBV15 and TRBJ1-2; tentatively, D is TRBD1 (5 bases). The CDR3 runs 11 residues. The germline gives CDR1 LNHNV, CDR2 YYDKDF (reference sequence). CDR3 amino acids: CATSKDSQQVF. CDR3 nucleotide sequence: TGTGCCACCAGCAAAGACAGCCAGCAAGTCTTC.

The sample holds one count of this clone. The rearrangement uses TRBV6-5 and TRBJ1-1; D gene ambiguous. Germline CDR1 MNHEY, CDR2 SVGAGI. CDR3 length: 15 residues. V lost 0 bases and J lost 1, with 9 bases in between. CDR3 nucleotides: TGTGCCAGCAGTTACTCGCTGGTTGGGAACACTGAAGCTTTCTTT. It encodes CASSYSLVGNTEAFF.

J is TRBJ2-2 and V is TRBV19; 9 nucleotides align to TRBD1. Germline-derived CDR1 and CDR2 are LNHDA and SQIVND (reference sequence). Losses at the gene ends were 6 bases for V and 4 bases for J; bases not matched to a gene: 9. This CDR3 has 16 amino acids. CDR3 in amino acids: CASSPRTGAFTGELFF. The CDR3 DNA follows: TGTGCCAGTAGCCCCAGGACAGGGGCATTCACCGGGGAGCTGTTTTTT.

The chain has TRBV11-2 and TRBJ2-1; no clear D gene. Germline V CDR1 and CDR2: SGHAT, FQNNGV. CDR3 size: 14 residues. Trimming cost V 3 bases and J 1 base, with 7 bases left between them. The CDR3 here is CASSFGPSYNEQFF. The CDR3 DNA follows: TGTGCCAGCAGCTTTGGGCCTTCCTACAATGAGCAGTTCTTC.

The genes are TRBV6-5 and TRBJ1-2, with D perhaps TRBD1 (5 bases). The CDR3 runs 16 residues. Germline V gives CDR1 MNHEY, CDR2 SVGAGI. V lost 2 bases and J 5 bases, leaving 18 bases between the germline ends. As DNA, the CDR3 is TGTGCCAGCAGTTACCCCCGGGGGGGTTTGGGGTATGGCTACACCTTC. Translation gives CASSYPRGGLGYGYTF.

CDR3 nucleotides: TGTGCCAGCAGTTTTAGAGGGGGCGCGGAGACCCAGTACTTC. Its protein is CASSFRGGAETQYF. The J gene is TRBJ2-5, the V gene TRBV28, with 7 bases that match TRBD1. V lost 3 bases, J lost 5 bases, and 6 bases stayed unmatched. Germline loops: CDR1 MDHEN, CDR2 SYDVKM. The length of the CDR3 is 14 residues. Based on the CDR3 plus reference TRBV28 and TRBJ2-5, the full variable domain is DVKVTQSSRYLVKRTGEKVFLECVQDMDHENMFWYRQDPGLGLRLIYFSYDVKMKEKGDIPEGYSVSREKKERFSLILESASTNQTSMYLCASSFRGGAETQYFGPGTRLLVL.

The chain carries TRBV4-3 and TRBJ1-2; TRBD1 matches at 7 bases. From germline, CDR1 is LGHNA and CDR2 YSLEER. With V trimmed by 1 base and J by 8 bases, 7 bases remained unmatched. CDR3 length: 14 amino acids. CDR3 protein: CASSQGDRVRGYTF. CDR3 nucleotides: TGCGCCAGCAGCCAAGGTGACAGGGTGCGGGGCTACACCTTC.

The CDR3 coding sequence is TGTGCCAGCAGCGAACCGAACGGAGGGACAGGGAGTGGGGGCCTGCACAATGAGCAGTTCTTC. Translating it yields CASSEPNGGTGSGGLHNEQFF. The gene calls are TRBV21-1 and TRBJ2-1; the table's D call TRBD1 went unverified against the DNA. TRBV21-1 is labeled a pseudogene. There are 21 residues in the CDR3.

The chain employs TRBV4-2 and TRBJ2-7; 14 nucleotides agree with TRBD2. Germline V CDR1 and CDR2: LGHNA, YNFKEQ. The CDR3 has 15 amino acids. The ends lost 4 bases at V and 2 bases at J; junction bases unmatched: 1. The CDR3 here is CASSPTSGRAYEQYF. CDR3 nucleotides: TGTGCCAGCAGCCCGACTAGCGGGAGGGCCTACGAGCAGTACTTC.

This chain connects TRBV7-2 to TRBJ2-5, with 8 positions matching TRBD1. The V gene's germline CDR1 is SGHTA and CDR2 FQGNSA. The V gene end was trimmed by 6 bases and the J gene end by 0 bases; junction bases not matched to a gene: 6. This CDR3 region has 15 residues. The CDR3 reads CASSLTGAHQETQYF. The CDR3, as DNA: TGTGCCAGCAGTCTGACAGGGGCCCACCAAGAGACCCAGTACTTC. Supplemented by reference TRBV7-2 and TRBJ2-5, the full variable domain reads GAGVSQSPSNKVTEKGKDVELRCDPISGHTALYWYRQSLGQGLEFLIYFQGNSAPDKSGLPSDRFSAERTGGSVSTLTIQRTQQEDSAVYLCASSLTGAHQETQYFGPGTRLLVL.

V gene TRBV2 combines with J gene TRBJ1-5; maybe TRBD1 (6 bases). The germline CDR1 and CDR2 sequences are SNHLY and FYNNEI. The CDR3 spans 14 residues. V dropped 4 bases and J dropped 7 bases, with 14 bases sitting between them. CDR3 loop: CASSGTGGGQPQHF. In DNA form, the CDR3 reads TGTGCCAGCAGTGGGACCGGGGGCGGACAGCCCCAGCATTTT.

The rearrangement links TRBV7-2 to TRBJ2-4; D gene uncertain. Germline V gene lookup returns CDR1 SGHTA and CDR2 FQGNSA. The CDR3 is 15 residues long. V lost 2 bases and J lost 6, with 14 bases in between. The CDR3 loop reads CASSLMTPTGNIQYF. The CDR3 DNA sequence: TGTGCCAGCAGCTTAATGACCCCGACGGGAAACATTCAGTACTTC.

V gene TRBV15 combines with J gene TRBJ2-6; D not resolved. The CDR3 has 16 amino acids. The V end lost 0 bases, the J end lost 1 base, and 7 bases lay between the germline ends. CDR1 and CDR2 from the germline V gene are LNHNV and YYDKDF (reference sequence). The CDR3 here is CATSRDSGSGANVLTF. The CDR3 coding sequence is TGTGCCACCAGCAGAGATTCCGGGTCTGGGGCCAACGTCCTGACTTTC. Complete variable domain (other parts from reference TRBV15 and TRBJ2-6): DAMVIQNPRYQVTQFGKPVTLSCSQTLNHNVMYWYQQKSSQAPKLLFHYYDKDFNNEADTPDNFQSRRPNTSFCFLDIRSPGLGDTAMYLCATSRDSGSGANVLTFGAGSRLTVL.

The rearrangement links TRBV11-1 to TRBJ2-1; the match to TRBD1 covers 11 bases. The CDR3 extends over 14 amino acids. Germline V CDR1 and CDR2: SGHAT, FQDESV (reference sequence). Trimming cost V 6 bases and J 6 bases; bases outside gene matches: 4. Here the CDR3 reads CASSPGTGGNEQFF. The CDR3 bases are TGTGCCAGCAGTCCCGGGACAGGGGGCAATGAGCAGTTCTTC. The whole variable domain, filled in from reference TRBV11-1 and TRBJ2-1, reads EAEVAQSPRYKITEKSQAVAFWCDPISGHATLYWYRQILGQGPELLVQFQDESVVDDSQLPKDRFSAERLKGVDSTLKIQPAELGDSAMYLCASSPGTGGNEQFFGPGTRLTVL.

The V and J genes are TRBV2 and TRBJ2-1, with D possibly matching TRBD2 (5 bases). Trimming pared 6 bases from V and 3 bases from J, leaving 12 bases between. The CDR3 is 14 residues long. Germline V gene sequence: CDR1 SNHLY, CDR2 FYNNEI. The CDR3 nucleotides are TGTGCCAGCAGGAGCGGTAGAGGCTACAATGAGCAGTTCTTC. Protein product: CASRSGRGYNEQFF.